Following are 30 T cell receptor beta chains from one sample sequenced in a study of Graves' ophthalmopathy and Graves' hyperthyroidism. RNA transcripts yielded amplified TCR beta CDR3 regions. HTBI-primed RT-PCR formed the first round, and a multiplex PCR formed the second. TCRdb processed the multiplex PCR reads anew with MiXCR; each CDR3 protein has one entry. The sample records about 400,000 distinct CDR3 sequences, around 20% being singletons. The sequenced sample was peripheral blood. All receptors derive from a woman in her late teens or twenties with stable Graves' hyperthyroidism.

This clonotype was observed many times. The chain couples TRBV20-1 to TRBJ2-2; unclear D gene. CDR3 length equals 14 residues. CDR1 and CDR2 from the germline V gene are DFQATT and SNEGSKA (reference sequence). V was pared by 6 bases and J by 8 bases, with 19 bases between. The CDR3 protein is CSAGIALSGGELFF. For the CDR3, the DNA is TGCAGTGCGGGGATAGCCTTGAGTGGAGGGGAGCTGTTTTTT.

This clonotype has at least ten counts. The V gene is TRBV6-2 or TRBV6-3, the J gene TRBJ2-7, with D possibly TRBD1 on 6 matching bases. The CDR3 consists of 14 residues. Germline lookup yields CDR1 MNHEY and CDR2 SVGEGT. The V and J ends lost 5 bases and 3 bases respectively, with 14 bases between them. The CDR3: CASSQTGGDYEQYF. As DNA, the CDR3 is TGTGCCAGCAGTCAGACAGGAGGCGACTACGAGCAGTACTTC.

This clonotype was seen many times. The chain uses TRBV4-1 and TRBJ2-7; 9 nucleotides match TRBD1. J lost 6 bases, V lost 2 bases, and 5 bases had no gene match. This CDR3 has 14 amino acids. CDR1 and CDR2 from the germline V gene are MGHRA and YSYEKL. The CDR3 protein is CASSQWDRAGEQYF. CDR3 nucleotides: TGCGCCAGCAGCCAATGGGACAGGGCCGGCGAGCAGTACTTC.

The rearrangement uses TRBV14 and TRBJ1-3; D not certain. Looked up from germline, CDR1 is SGHDN and CDR2 is FVKESK. The CDR3 covers 16 residues. V lost 4 bases to trimming and J lost 0 bases, with 13 bases between them. Here the CDR3 DNA reads TGTGCCAGCAGCCCTCTCGGTGAACGCTCTGGAAACACCATATATTTT. Its translation is CASSPLGERSGNTIYF.

This chain connects TRBV11-2 to TRBJ2-7, with TRBD1 as a possible D gene (5 bases). V lost 5 bases and J 9 bases, leaving 17 bases between the germline ends. Germline V lookup: CDR1 SGHAT, CDR2 FQNNGV. CDR3 length equals 13 residues. CDR3 loop: CASSPTGPQGQYF. Written as DNA, the CDR3 is TGTGCCAGCAGCCCCACAGGCCCCCAAGGGCAGTACTTC.

This clonotype was counted at least ten times. V usage is TRBV5-1 and J usage is TRBJ1-1; TRBD1 is a possible D gene (5 bases). This CDR3 spans 13 amino acids. V was cut by 5 bases and J by 1 base, with 9 bases left in between. Germline loops: CDR1 SGHRS, CDR2 YFSETQ. The CDR3 coding sequence is TGCGCCAGCAGGTGGGACGGGAACACTGAAGCTTTCTTT. Its translation: CASRWDGNTEAFF.

This chain joins TRBV3-1 and TRBJ2-2; possible D gene TRBD1, 6 bases. The germline gives CDR1 LGHDT, CDR2 YNNKEL (reference sequence). This CDR3 is 18 amino acids long. With 1 base removed from V and 8 bases from J, the gap between germline ends came to 23 bases. DNA of the CDR3: TGTGCCAGCAGCCAAGCCCGACCCTCGACAGGACGGCCAGGGGAGCTGTTTTTT. It translates to CASSQARPSTGRPGELFF.

This chain's CDR3 is CASSESSQTDTQYF. The CDR3 DNA reads TGTGCCAGCAGTGAGTCTTCACAAACAGATACGCAGTATTTT. V usage is TRBV6-4 and J usage is TRBJ2-3; D gene ambiguous. This CDR3 region has 14 residues. The germline V and J ends were trimmed by 3 bases and 3 bases, with 10 bases remaining between them. Germline V CDR1 and CDR2: MRHNA, SNTAGT.

A few counts support this clonotype. Likely a read error: the CDR3 ends without its conserved phenylalanine or tryptophan. No DNA is shown, since the ends of the CDR3 on it are uncertain; the CDR3 is the one TCRdb lists. This CDR3 reads CASSPRGSGANVLTV. The chain is built from TRBV6-1 and TRBJ2-6; TRBD1 is the table's D call and was not checked against the DNA. The V gene's germline CDR1 is MNHNS and CDR2 SASEGT. The CDR3 sequence runs 15 residues, both termini included.

This chain joins TRBV7-9 and TRBJ2-2, with TRBD2 as a possible D gene (6 bases). The germline V gene encodes CDR1 SEHNR and CDR2 FQNEAQ (reference sequence). V gave up 3 bases and J gave up 0 bases, with 8 bases separating them. This CDR3 is built from 15 residues. Written as DNA, the CDR3 is TGTGCCAGCAGCTTCGGCGGGACGAACACCGGGGAGCTGTTTTTT. Encoded protein: CASSFGGTNTGELFF. The whole variable domain, remainder taken from reference TRBV7-9 and TRBJ2-2, is DTGVSQNPRHKITKRGQNVTFRCDPISEHNRLYWYRQTLGQGPEFLTYFQNEAQLEKSRLLSDRFSAERPKGSFSTLEIQRTEQGDSAMYLCASSFGGTNTGELFFGEGSRLTVL.

This clonotype occurred many times. The V and J genes are TRBV20-1 and TRBJ2-7; 8 bases line up with TRBD1. From germline, CDR1 is DFQATT and CDR2 SNEGSKA (reference sequence). The V and J ends lost 2 bases and 6 bases, in that order; junction bases with no gene match: 15. The CDR3 totals 16 residues. The CDR3 loop reads CSARIPGTGTSREQYF. In DNA, the CDR3 is TGCAGTGCTAGAATACCCGGGACAGGCACCTCTCGCGAGCAGTACTTC.

This clonotype was found many times. The J gene is TRBJ1-5, the V gene TRBV28, with TRBD1 matching over 7 bases. This CDR3 comprises 14 residues. V trimming: 2 bases; J trimming: 7 bases; junction bases outside the gene matches: 5. Per the germline V gene, CDR1 is MDHEN and CDR2 is SYDVKM. The CDR3 DNA reads as TGTGCCAGCAGTTTAGAGGGGGCGAACCAGCCCCAGCATTTT. It encodes CASSLEGANQPQHF.

This clonotype was observed many times. The CDR3 DNA reads TGCAGTGCTCCCCCACGCGGCCTACGTGAGACCCAGTACTTC. Translating it yields CSAPPRGLRETQYF. The chain employs TRBV20-1 and TRBJ2-5, with no clear D. The CDR3 extends over 14 amino acids. V was shortened by 5 bases and J by 5 bases, with 18 bases between the two germline ends. Germline-derived CDR1 and CDR2 are DFQATT and SNEGSKA (reference sequence).

This clonotype was found many times. The chain carries TRBV7-2 and TRBJ2-7, with D perhaps TRBD2 (5 bases). Germline CDR1 SGHTA, CDR2 FQGNSA. The CDR3 totals 14 residues. The ends were cut back, 4 bases at V and 1 base at J, with 11 bases in the middle. CDR3 sequence (DNA): TGTGCCAGCAGCTACCGGACGGGATCCTACGAGCAGTACTTC. Residues: CASSYRTGSYEQYF.

This clonotype was counted at least ten times. V gene TRBV30 combines with J gene TRBJ1-1; TRBD1 agrees at 7 bases. V was clipped by 8 bases and J by 10 bases; unmatched bases: 10. CDR3 length: 11 amino acids. Germline V lookup: CDR1 GTSNPN, CDR2 SVGIG (reference sequence). CDR3 protein: CAKPDRVGAFF. Written as DNA, the CDR3 is TGTGCCAAACCAGACAGGGTTGGAGCTTTCTTT.

This clonotype was detected many times. The chain recombines TRBV20-1 with TRBJ1-1, with 7 positions matching TRBD1. Germline V gene data show CDR1 as DFQATT and CDR2 as SNEGSKA (reference sequence). Losses at the gene ends were 2 bases for V and 6 bases for J; bases not matched to a gene: 9. The length of the CDR3 is 14 residues. The CDR3 DNA reads TGCAGTGCTAGAACCGGGACAGTTCTTTCTGAAGCTTTCTTT. It encodes CSARTGTVLSEAFF.

The V and J genes are TRBV2 and TRBJ1-1; D is undetermined. This CDR3 has 12 amino acids. Germline lookup yields CDR1 SNHLY and CDR2 FYNNEI. V shed 7 bases and J shed 1 base, with 7 bases lying between them. CDR3 in DNA: TGTGCCAGCACGGCGGAGAACACTGAAGCTTTCTTT. Translation: CASTAENTEAFF. Drawing the rest from reference TRBV2 and TRBJ1-1, the complete variable domain is EPEVTQTPSHQVTQMGQEVILRCVPISNHLYFYWYRQILGQKVEFLVSFYNNEISEKSEIFDDQFSVERPDGSNFTLKIRSTKLEDSAMYFCASTAENTEAFFGQGTRLTVV.

This clonotype was seen at least ten times. This chain uses TRBV5-1 with TRBJ2-7, with 8 positions matching TRBD1. The CDR3 contains 14 residues. Germline lookup yields CDR1 SGHRS and CDR2 YFSETQ. V trimming: 4 bases; J trimming: 2 bases; junction bases outside the gene matches: 5. This chain's CDR3 is CASSQDRAAYEQYF. The CDR3 coding sequence is TGCGCCAGCAGCCAGGACAGGGCAGCCTACGAGCAGTACTTC.

This clonotype was observed many times. The V and J genes are TRBV6-1 and TRBJ1-1; a weak D match, TRBD1 (6 bases). With 4 bases removed from V and 0 bases from J, the gap between germline ends came to 12 bases. Per the germline V gene, CDR1 is MNHNS and CDR2 is SASEGT. There are 15 residues in the CDR3. CDR3 nucleotide sequence: TGTGCCAGCAGTGGGACAGAAAGTCTGAACACTGAAGCTTTCTTT. Translated, it gives CASSGTESLNTEAFF.

This clonotype was seen only once. CDR3 region: CASSSRHSGISYEQYF. CDR3 DNA: TGTGCCAGCAGTTCGCGACATAGCGGGATCTCCTACGAGCAGTACTTC. The chain uses TRBV28 and TRBJ2-7; 8 bases match TRBD2. The J segment lost 0 bases and the V segment lost 4 bases, leaving 8 bases of the junction unmatched. Germline lookup yields CDR1 MDHEN and CDR2 SYDVKM. The CDR3 has 16 residues.

The table lists this clonotype with many counts. The chain links TRBV4-1 to TRBJ2-5; 15 nucleotides align to TRBD2. V lost 3 bases and J lost 4; bases outside the gene matches: 12. CDR3 length: 19 residues. Germline-derived CDR1 and CDR2 are MGHRA and YSYEKL. The CDR3 loop reads CASSHPGLAGGPGLETQYF. CDR3 nucleotide sequence: TGCGCCAGCAGCCACCCTGGACTAGCGGGAGGGCCGGGGTTAGAGACCCAGTACTTC.

This clonotype was seen a single time. The chain recombines TRBV6-2 or TRBV6-3 with TRBJ2-6, with D tentatively TRBD1 or TRBD2 (5 bases each). This CDR3 contains 16 residues. Between the trimmed V and J ends, which lost 5 bases and 1 base, there was a span of 12 bases. Germline V gene sequence: CDR1 MNHEY, CDR2 SVGEGT. CDR3 protein: CASSAGALSGANVLTF. The CDR3 nucleotides are TGTGCCAGCAGTGCCGGGGCCCTATCTGGGGCCAACGTCCTGACTTTC.

This clonotype was seen at least ten times. The chain has TRBV20-1 and TRBJ1-1; TRBD1 might be the D (5 bases). V was pared by 0 bases and J by 0 bases, with 17 bases between. The germline CDR1 and CDR2 sequences are DFQATT and SNEGSKA (reference sequence). The CDR3 extends over 17 amino acids. The CDR3 protein is CSARDAGDRGMNTEAFF. DNA of the CDR3: TGCAGTGCTAGAGATGCGGGGGATCGGGGAATGAACACTGAAGCTTTCTTT.

This clonotype was observed at least ten times. This chain links TRBV28 with TRBJ2-7; no firm D call. The CDR3 is 16 residues long. The V end lost 2 bases, the J end lost 4 bases, and 18 bases lay between the germline ends. From germline, CDR1 is MDHEN and CDR2 SYDVKM. The CDR3 sequence: CASSLVRILTFYEQYF. CDR3 sequence (DNA): TGTGCCAGCAGTTTAGTTAGAATCTTGACCTTTTACGAGCAGTACTTC.

This clonotype was counted at least ten times. The rearrangement uses TRBV6-2 or TRBV6-3 and TRBJ2-7; either TRBD1 or TRBD2 may fit D (6 bases each). The germline V gene has CDR1 MNHEY and CDR2 SVGEGT. CDR3 length: 16 amino acids. V was trimmed by 0 bases and J by 2 bases, leaving 14 bases between them. This CDR3 is CASSYSRDKGAYEQYF. Here the CDR3 DNA reads TGTGCCAGCAGTTACTCGCGGGACAAGGGGGCCTACGAGCAGTACTTC.

The sample holds many counts of this clonotype. The CDR3 bases are TGTGCCAGCAGCCAGACGGGCCGTAATTCACCCCTCCACTTT. This translates into CASSQTGRNSPLHF. This rearrangement joins TRBV14 to TRBJ1-6; D gene unclear. In germline, CDR1 is SGHDN, CDR2 FVKESK. The CDR3 contains 14 residues. With 3 bases removed from V and 6 bases from J, the gap between germline ends came to 9 bases.

The chain is built from TRBV6-2 or TRBV6-3 and TRBJ1-2, with 7 bases that match TRBD1. Germline-derived CDR1 and CDR2 are MNHEY and SVGEGT. The CDR3 is 14 amino acids. V lost 4 bases, J lost 3 bases, and 5 bases stayed unmatched. CDR3 sequence: CASSSPGQYYGYTF. The CDR3 DNA reads TGTGCCAGCAGTTCGCCGGGACAGTACTATGGCTACACCTTC.

The table lists this clonotype with many counts. J is TRBJ1-5 and V is TRBV11-2; D remains ambiguous. Looked up from germline, CDR1 is SGHAT and CDR2 is FQNNGV. Trimming shortened V by 5 bases and J by 6 bases, and 20 bases separated the two germline ends. There are 16 residues in the CDR3. The CDR3: CASSVGSVRAGQPQHF. CDR3 DNA: TGTGCCAGCAGCGTAGGATCGGTTAGGGCGGGTCAGCCCCAGCATTTT. Full variable domain (missing parts from reference TRBV11-2 and TRBJ1-5): EAGVAQSPRYKIIEKRQSVAFWCNPISGHATLYWYQQILGQGPKLLIQFQNNGVVDDSQLPKDRFSAERLKGVDSTLKIQPAKLEDSAVYLCASSVGSVRAGQPQHFGDGTRLSIL.

The V call is TRBV28, the J call TRBJ1-2; 7 nucleotides agree with TRBD1. Germline CDR1 and CDR2: MDHEN and SYDVKM. V gave up 1 base and J gave up 2 bases; unmatched junction bases: 1. This CDR3 is built from 14 residues. CDR3 in DNA: TGTGCCAGCAGTTTATTACAGGGGAACTATGGCTACACCTTC. Translating it yields CASSLLQGNYGYTF.

The chain is built from TRBV6-1 and TRBJ1-6; D remains unclear. V was clipped by 0 bases and J by 9 bases, with 9 bases between them. Germline CDR1 reads MNHNS; CDR2 reads SASEGT. The CDR3 is 14 amino acids. CDR3 DNA: TGTGCCAGCAGTGAAGCGAACAAGGGTTCACCCCTCCACTTT. Encoded protein: CASSEANKGSPLHF.